This T cell receptor (beta chain) was sequenced during a study of T-cell reconstitution after alpha-beta-depleted transplantation in children. Unique molecular identifiers tagged the TCRbeta library. TCRdb called the PCR reads again in MiXCR, with one record for every CDR3 protein. Counted here are about a million distinct CDR3 sequences, roughly 29% occurring once; the ten biggest clones make up about 28%. This clonotype was counted between two and nine times. Trimming took 2 bases from V and 2 from J; bases not matched to a gene: 8. The CDR3 is 17 residues long. This sequence joins TRBV12-3 or TRBV12-4 and TRBJ2-3, with 9 bases that match TRBD1. The specimen comprised PBMCs, mostly from graft donor cells, sampled 360 days after TCRalphabeta/CD19-depleted stem cell transplant. This receptor was obtained from a boy under two years old who had a stem cell transplant for SCID, so the T cells may come from the graft donor. CDR3 nucleotide sequence: TGTGCCAGCAGTTTATACAGGGGGCGACCCCCCACAGATACGCAGTATTTT. This codes for CASSLYRGRPPTDTQYF.